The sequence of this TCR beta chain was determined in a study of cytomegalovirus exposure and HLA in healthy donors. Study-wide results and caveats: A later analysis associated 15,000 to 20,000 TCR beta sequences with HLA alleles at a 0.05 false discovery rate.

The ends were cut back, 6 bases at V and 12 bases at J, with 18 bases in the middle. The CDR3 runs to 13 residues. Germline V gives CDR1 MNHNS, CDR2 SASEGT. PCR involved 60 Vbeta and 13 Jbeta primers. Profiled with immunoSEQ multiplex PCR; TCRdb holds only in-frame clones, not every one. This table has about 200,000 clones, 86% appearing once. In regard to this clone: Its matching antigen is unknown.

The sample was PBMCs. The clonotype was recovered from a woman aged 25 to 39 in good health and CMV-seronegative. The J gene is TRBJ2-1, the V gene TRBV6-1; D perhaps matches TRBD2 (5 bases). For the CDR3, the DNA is TGTGCCAGCAGGTCCTCAAACGGGGTGGCGCAGTTCTTC. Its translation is CASRSSNGVAQFF.